Each of the 13 T cell receptor beta chains below was sequenced from the same sample in a study of CD8 T cells in ankylosing spondylitis. Using its own MiXCR run on the 5' RACE reads, TCRdb lists one record per CDR3 protein. This sample yields approximately 350,000 distinct CDR3 sequences, of which 20% to 25% are seen a single time; around 12% belongs to the top ten. The sample consisted of blood, either unsorted or a sorted T cell fraction (not recorded which). These receptors all stem from a male donor with ankylosing spondylitis or in good health (not recorded which).

This clonotype was observed a handful of times. The chain carries TRBV9 and TRBJ1-4, with no clear D. There are 15 residues in the CDR3. Looked up from germline, CDR1 is SGDLS and CDR2 is YYNGEE. Trimming took 4 bases from V and 0 from J, leaving 10 bases between them. The CDR3 DNA follows: TGTGCCAGCAGCTCCGGCGGGGCAACTAATGAAAAACTGTTTTTT. As protein: CASSSGGATNEKLFF.

This clonotype occurred a few times. The rearrangement joins TRBV28 to TRBJ2-2; tentatively, D is TRBD1 (6 bases). This CDR3 has 14 residues. Germline lookup yields CDR1 MDHEN and CDR2 SYDVKM. The germline V and J ends were trimmed by 3 bases and 4 bases, with 9 bases remaining between them. The CDR3 nucleotides read TGTGCCAGCAGTTTCCTGACAGGCACCGGGGAGCTGTTTTTT. It translates to CASSFLTGTGELFF. Together with reference TRBV28 and TRBJ2-2, the CDR3 gives the full variable domain: DVKVTQSSRYLVKRTGEKVFLECVQDMDHENMFWYRQDPGLGLRLIYFSYDVKMKEKGDIPEGYSVSREKKERFSLILESASTNQTSMYLCASSFLTGTGELFFGEGSRLTVL.

This chain uses TRBV11-2 with TRBJ1-6; maybe TRBD1 (5 bases). V was cut by 5 bases and J by 1 base, with 12 bases left in between. Germline V gives CDR1 SGHAT, CDR2 FQNNGV. The CDR3 is made up of 16 amino acids. CDR3 sequence (DNA): TGTGCCAGCAGCGCCGACAGTTATTCCTATAATTCACCCCTCCACTTT. It yields the protein CASSADSYSYNSPLHF. Supplemented by reference TRBV11-2 and TRBJ1-6, the full variable domain reads EAGVAQSPRYKIIEKRQSVAFWCNPISGHATLYWYQQILGQGPKLLIQFQNNGVVDDSQLPKDRFSAERLKGVDSTLKIQPAKLEDSAVYLCASSADSYSYNSPLHFGNGTRLTVT.

This clonotype was detected once. The gene calls are TRBV7-9 and TRBJ2-1; unclear D gene. Germline assignment: CDR1 SEHNR and CDR2 FQNEAQ (reference sequence). The CDR3 extends over 12 amino acids. V was pared by 11 bases and J by 4 bases, with 12 bases between. The CDR3 coding sequence is TGTGCCGGACGTGGGAATTACAATGAGCAGTTCTTC. It codes for CAGRGNYNEQFF.

The rearrangement links TRBV2 to TRBJ2-7, with TRBD1 matching over 9 bases. Unmatched junction bases numbered 6, after V lost 2 bases and J lost 4 bases. Germline V gene sequence: CDR1 SNHLY, CDR2 FYNNEI. CDR3 length: 15 amino acids. This chain's CDR3 is CASSEFGTGFYEQYF. CDR3 DNA sequence: TGTGCCAGCAGTGAATTCGGGACAGGGTTTTACGAGCAGTACTTC. The full variable domain, completed using reference TRBV2 and TRBJ2-7, is EPEVTQTPSHQVTQMGQEVILRCVPISNHLYFYWYRQILGQKVEFLVSFYNNEISEKSEIFDDQFSVERPDGSNFTLKIRSTKLEDSAMYFCASSEFGTGFYEQYFGPGTRLTVT.

The chain uses TRBV20-1 and TRBJ2-2; 7 nucleotides align to TRBD2. The germline V gene encodes CDR1 DFQATT and CDR2 SNEGSKA (reference sequence). V was clipped by 0 bases and J by 2 bases; unmatched bases: 6. CDR3 length: 16 amino acids. DNA of the CDR3: TGCAGTGCTAGAGATCGGGAGGCAGTCAACACCGGGGAGCTGTTTTTT. Amino acid sequence: CSARDREAVNTGELFF.

The sample holds a few counts of this clonotype. The chain couples TRBV7-8 to TRBJ2-1; no firm D call. CDR1 and CDR2 from the germline V gene are SGHVS and FQNEAQ. CDR3 size: 17 residues. Between the trimmed V and J ends, which lost 1 base and 0 bases, there was a span of 13 bases. CDR3 nucleotide sequence: TGTGCCAGCAGCTTAGGGCTCCGATCCAGCTCCTACAATGAGCAGTTCTTC. It encodes CASSLGLRSSSYNEQFF.

CDR3 DNA sequence: TGTGCCAGCAGCGGGGGGACAGGGCTAAGATCCGAGCAGTACTTC. Its translation: CASSGGTGLRSEQYF. The chain uses TRBV5-6 and TRBJ2-7, with 9 bases that match TRBD1. This CDR3 is built from 15 residues. Trimming cost V 4 bases and J 6 bases; bases outside gene matches: 11. The germline CDR1 and CDR2 sequences are SGHDT and YYEEEE.

Only a few counts were recorded for this clonotype. The gene calls are TRBV7-9 and TRBJ1-6; TRBD1 aligns across 8 bases. The length of the CDR3 is 12 residues. The trim removed 5 bases at V and 12 bases at J, leaving 3 bases unmatched. Per germline, CDR1 SEHNR and CDR2 FQNEAQ (reference sequence). For the CDR3, the DNA is TGTGCCAGCAGCCTCACAGGGGGACCCCTCCACTTT. Amino acids: CASSLTGGPLHF. The whole variable domain, remainder taken from reference TRBV7-9 and TRBJ1-6, is DTGVSQNPRHKITKRGQNVTFRCDPISEHNRLYWYRQTLGQGPEFLTYFQNEAQLEKSRLLSDRFSAERPKGSFSTLEIQRTEQGDSAMYLCASSLTGGPLHFGNGTRLTVT.

The V gene is TRBV4-1, the J gene TRBJ2-5; D remains unclear. CDR1 is MGHRA, CDR2 YSYEKL, per germline. CDR3 length: 17 residues. V gave up 1 base and J gave up 5 bases, with 20 bases separating them. CDR3 sequence reads: CASSQANGPWLEETQYF. CDR3 nucleotides: TGCGCCAGCAGCCAAGCAAACGGCCCTTGGCTGGAGGAGACCCAGTACTTC.

The J gene is TRBJ2-7, the V gene TRBV29-1; the D is unclear. Germline lookup yields CDR1 SQVTM and CDR2 ANQGSEA. The CDR3 loop spans 12 amino acids. V lost 4 bases, J lost 2 bases, and 9 bases lay in between. Here the CDR3 DNA reads TGCAGCGTTGGACACGACGCCTACGAGCAGTACTTC. Translation gives CSVGHDAYEQYF.

The V gene is TRBV4-2, the J gene TRBJ2-3; D call uncertain. Germline CDR1 LGHNA, CDR2 YNFKEQ. The CDR3 consists of 13 residues. Trimming left V 0 bases short and J 4 bases short, with 5 bases between. The CDR3 DNA reads TGTGCCAGCAGCCAAGAGTTAGCAGATACGCAGTATTTT. Its translation is CASSQELADTQYF.

A few counts support this clonotype. V usage is TRBV20-1 and J usage is TRBJ2-1, with D hard to call. Germline CDR1 DFQATT, CDR2 SNEGSKA (reference sequence). This CDR3 spans 16 amino acids. Trimming took 2 bases from V and 6 from J, leaving 20 bases between them. The CDR3 region has the DNA TGCAGTGCTAGATCCTTAAGTGGAGTTTTCATCAATGAGCAGTTCTTC. The encoded protein is CSARSLSGVFINEQFF.